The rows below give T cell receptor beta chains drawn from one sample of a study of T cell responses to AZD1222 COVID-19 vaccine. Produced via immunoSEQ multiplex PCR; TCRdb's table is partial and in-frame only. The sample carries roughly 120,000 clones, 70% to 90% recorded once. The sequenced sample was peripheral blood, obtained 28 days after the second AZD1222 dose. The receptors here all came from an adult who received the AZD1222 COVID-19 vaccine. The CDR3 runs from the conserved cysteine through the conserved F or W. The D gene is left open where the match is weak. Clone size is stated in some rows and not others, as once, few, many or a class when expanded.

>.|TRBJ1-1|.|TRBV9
TGTGCCAGCAGCGTATCAGGAAGCGGCACTGAAGCTTTCTTT
CASSVSGSGTEAFF
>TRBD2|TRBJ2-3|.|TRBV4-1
TGCGCCAGCAGCCAACCACCGCTAGCGGCTAGCACAGATACGCAGTATTTT
CASSQPPLAASTDTQYF
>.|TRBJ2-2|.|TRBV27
TGTGCCAGCACCGCAGGGAGCCCCCATAGAGGGGAGCTGTTTTTT
CASTAGSPHRGELFF
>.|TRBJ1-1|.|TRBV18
TGTGCCAGCTCAGCGGCGCGGGAGACTGAAGCTTTCTTT
CASSAARETEAFF
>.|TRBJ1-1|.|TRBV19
TGTGCCAGTAGTATAGGAGCGAACACTGAAGCTTTCTTT
CASSIGANTEAFF
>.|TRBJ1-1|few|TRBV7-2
TGTGCCAGCAGCTTAGGAGGGGGAAGGAACACTGAAGCTTTCTTT
CASSLGGGRNTEAFF
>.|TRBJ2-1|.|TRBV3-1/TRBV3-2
TGTGCCAGCGGTAACGGGGGTTCGAACAATGAGCAGTTCTTC
CASGNGGSNNEQFF
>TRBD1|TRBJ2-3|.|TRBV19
TGTGCCGTCCAGACAGGGGGGGCAGATACGCAGTATTTT
CAVQTGGADTQYF
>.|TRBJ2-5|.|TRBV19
TGTGCCAGTAGTATAGATCTATTCGGGACCCAGCAGAAAGAGACCCAGTACTTC
CASSIDLFGTQQKETQYF
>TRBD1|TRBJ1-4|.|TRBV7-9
TGTGCCAGCAGCTTCGGGACAGGGTGGGAAAAACTGTTTTTT
CASSFGTGWEKLFF
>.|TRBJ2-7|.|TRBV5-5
TGTGCCAGCAGCTTGTCCGCAGGGACCTACGAGCAGTACTTC
CASSLSAGTYEQYF
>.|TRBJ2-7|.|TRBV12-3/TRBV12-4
TGTGCCAGCAGCTTGACAGGCGAGCAGTACTTC
CASSLTGEQYF
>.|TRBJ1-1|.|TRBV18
TGTGCCAGCTCACTCCGGGGAGTCGAGTTTGAAGCTTTCTTT
CASSLRGVEFEAFF
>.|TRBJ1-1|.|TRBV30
TGTGCCTGGAGTGAGGGCAGCTACACTGAAGCTTTCTTT
CAWSEGSYTEAFF
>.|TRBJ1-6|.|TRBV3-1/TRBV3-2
TGTGCCAGCAGCCATGAGGCGGTCATTCGGGGTAATTCACCCCTCCACTTT
CASSHEAVIRGNSPLHF
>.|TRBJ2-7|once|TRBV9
TGTGCCAGCGGGGGGAACTACGAGCAGTACTTC
CASGGNYEQYF
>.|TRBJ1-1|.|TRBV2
TGTGCCAGCAGTTACGGACTGAACACTGAAGCTTTCTTT
CASSYGLNTEAFF
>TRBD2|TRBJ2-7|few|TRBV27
TGTGCCAGCAGTTTGAGACTAGCTGGGTTCTACGAGCAGTACTTC
CASSLRLAGFYEQYF
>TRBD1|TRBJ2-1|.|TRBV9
TGTGCCAGCAGCGAGGGGGCTACGAAGCTAGGGGTATACAATGAGCAGTTCTTC
CASSEGATKLGVYNEQFF
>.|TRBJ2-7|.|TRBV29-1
TGCAGCGTTGCCAGGGATAACGAGCAGTACTTC
CSVARDNEQYF
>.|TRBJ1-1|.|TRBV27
TGTGCCAGCAGTCGAGAACCCGGACAAAACACTGAAGCTTTCTTT
CASSREPGQNTEAFF
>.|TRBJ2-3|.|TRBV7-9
TGTGCCAGCAGCCCCCGGGGTTCGTCGGGTAGCACAGATACGCAGTATTTT
CASSPRGSSGSTDTQYF